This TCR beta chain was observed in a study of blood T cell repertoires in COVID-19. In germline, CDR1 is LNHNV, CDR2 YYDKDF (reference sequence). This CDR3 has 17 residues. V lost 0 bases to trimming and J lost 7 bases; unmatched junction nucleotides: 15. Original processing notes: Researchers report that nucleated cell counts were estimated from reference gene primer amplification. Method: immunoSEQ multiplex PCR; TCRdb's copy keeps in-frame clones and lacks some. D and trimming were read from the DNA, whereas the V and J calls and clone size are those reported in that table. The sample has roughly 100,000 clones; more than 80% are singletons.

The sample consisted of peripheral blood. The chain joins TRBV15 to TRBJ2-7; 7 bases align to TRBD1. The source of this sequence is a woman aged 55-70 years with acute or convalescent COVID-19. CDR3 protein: CATSRDRGGRYLLEQYF. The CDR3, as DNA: TGTGCCACCAGCAGAGATCGAGGGGGCAGGTATCTTCTTGAGCAGTACTTC.